This is a list of T cell receptor beta chains from one sample in a study of PD-1 blockade in mismatch repair-deficient tumors. Generated by immunoSEQ multiplex PCR, the TCRdb table keeps only in-frame clones and is missing some. Of more than 50,000 clones in the sample, around 88% are singletons; the top ten hold about 15%. Specimen: peripheral blood, collected 52 weeks after starting pembrolizumab. These receptors all stem from an adult with mismatch repair-deficient cancer. Both conserved end residues are part of each CDR3. A D gene is named only where the DNA matches it firmly. Clone sizes are given selectively: once, few, many, or a class where the clone is expanded.

v_call,d_call,j_call,clone_size,cdr3_nt,cdr3_aa
TRBV5-8,-,TRBJ2-2,-,TGTGCCAGCAGCCTTCGGGGGGGCCAGGGGGCGTCCGGGGAGCTGTTTTTT,CASSLRGGQGASGELFF
TRBV4-1,-,TRBJ1-1,-,TGCGCCAGCAGCCAAGATCCGGGTTTGGACACTGAAGCTTTCTTT,CASSQDPGLDTEAFF
TRBV9,TRBD2,TRBJ2-7,-,TGTGCCAGCAGCGTAGCTAGCGGGAGAATCCACGAGCAGTACTTC,CASSVASGRIHEQYF
TRBV30,-,TRBJ1-5,-,TGTGCCTGGAGTAGGCGGGGCACGGGTCAGCCCCAGCATTTT,CAWSRRGTGQPQHF
TRBV13,TRBD2,TRBJ2-7,-,TGTGCCAGCAGCGTCACTAGCGGGTCTACCTACGAGCAGTACTTC,CASSVTSGSTYEQYF
TRBV6-1,TRBD1,TRBJ2-7,-,TGTGCCAGCAGTGAATTTAACAGGGGATACGAGCAGTACTTC,CASSEFNRGYEQYF
TRBV6-5,-,TRBJ2-1,-,TGTGCCAGCAGTTTCCAAGGCAATGAGCAGTTCTTC,CASSFQGNEQFF
TRBV7-9,-,TRBJ2-3,-,TGTGCCAGCAGCTTAGGACGCAGGACAGATACGCAGTATTTT,CASSLGRRTDTQYF
TRBV5-4,TRBD2,TRBJ2-2,once,TGTGCCAGCAGCGCACTAGCGGGAGGGCCGATCGGATACGGGGAGCTGTTTTTT,CASSALAGGPIGYGELFF
TRBV9,-,TRBJ2-5,-,TGTGCCAGCAGCGCACCCCTGGGAACTCAGTACTTC,CASSAPLGTQYF
TRBV28,-,TRBJ2-7,few,TGTGCCAGCAGTTTGTGGGGGAGGAACTCCTACGAGCAGTACTTC,CASSLWGRNSYEQYF
TRBV30,-,TRBJ1-5,few,TGTGCCTGGAGTCCGTTTAGCAATCAGCCCCAGCATTTT,CAWSPFSNQPQHF
TRBV19,-,TRBJ2-1,-,TGTGCCAGTAGTATAAGGCGGGCTCCCTACAATGAGCAGTTCTTC,CASSIRRAPYNEQFF
TRBV7-2,-,TRBJ2-1,-,TGTGCCAGCAGCTCAACAGAGAGCTCCTACAATGAGCAGTTCTTC,CASSSTESSYNEQFF
TRBV28,-,TRBJ2-5,-,TGTGCCAGCAAGCGGCCTGAACTAATAGAGACCCAGTACTTC,CASKRPELIETQYF
TRBV4-3,TRBD1,TRBJ2-2,-,TGCGCCAGCAGCCAAGGTGTGGGACAGGGGTACACCGGGGAGCTGTTTTTT,CASSQGVGQGYTGELFF
TRBV5-8,TRBD2,TRBJ2-7,few,TGTGCCAGCAGCTTGACAACCTGGACTAGCGGGTACTTC,CASSLTTWTSGYF